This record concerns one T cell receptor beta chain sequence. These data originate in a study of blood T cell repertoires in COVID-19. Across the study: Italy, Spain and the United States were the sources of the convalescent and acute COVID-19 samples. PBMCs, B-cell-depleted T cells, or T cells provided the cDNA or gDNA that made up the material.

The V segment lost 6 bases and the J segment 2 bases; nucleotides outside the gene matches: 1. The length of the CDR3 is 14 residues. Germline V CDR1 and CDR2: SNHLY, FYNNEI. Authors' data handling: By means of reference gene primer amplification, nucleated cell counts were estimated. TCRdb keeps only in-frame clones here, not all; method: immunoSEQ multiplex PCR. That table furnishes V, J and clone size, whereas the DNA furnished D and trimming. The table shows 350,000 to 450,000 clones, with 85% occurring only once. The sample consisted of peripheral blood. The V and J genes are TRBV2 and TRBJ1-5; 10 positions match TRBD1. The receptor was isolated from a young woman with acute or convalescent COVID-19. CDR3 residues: CASRGTGGNQPQHF. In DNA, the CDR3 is TGTGCCAGCAGGGGGACAGGGGGCAATCAGCCCCAGCATTTT.